Sequencing of this T cell receptor beta chain was carried out in a study of blood T cell repertoires in COVID-19. For the study at large: COVID-19 samples, acute and convalescent, were from the United States, Italy and Spain.

Clones were read by immunoSEQ multiplex PCR, and TCRdb kept only the in-frame ones, dropping some. The data show under 200,000 clones, with approximately 86% seen just once and 2.1% held by the top ten. Germline-derived CDR1 and CDR2 are SNHLY and FYNNEI. V trimming: 6 bases; J trimming: 4 bases; junction bases outside the gene matches: 4. CDR3 size: 13 residues. The sequence came from a man aged 65 to 85 with active or convalescent COVID-19. Sequencing was carried out using peripheral blood. J is TRBJ1-1 and V is TRBV2; TRBD1 agrees at 8 bases. The CDR3 reads CASRPTGGTEAFF. In DNA, the CDR3 is TGTGCCAGCAGGCCCACAGGGGGCACTGAAGCTTTCTTT.